The 13 T cell receptor beta chains listed next were all sequenced from one sample in a study of T cells after yellow fever vaccination. TCRdb re-called the 5' RACE reads through MiXCR, storing one row per CDR3 protein. This table holds approximately 300,000 distinct CDR3 sequences, roughly 10% found once. Sample: CD4+ T cells sorted from PBMCs, taken 45 days after the yellow fever booster vaccination. The receptors here all came from a young man who received the YFV17D yellow fever vaccine.

This clonotype has only a few counts. The genes are TRBV18 and TRBJ1-1, with TRBD1 matching over 10 bases. Germline V gene lookup returns CDR1 KGHSH and CDR2 LQKENI. The V segment lost 4 bases and the J segment 5 bases; nucleotides outside the gene matches: 7. The CDR3 is made up of 15 amino acids. In nucleotides, the CDR3 is TGTGCCAGCTCACGCTCCGGGACAGGGGAGACTGAAGCTTTCTTT. Protein: CASSRSGTGETEAFF.

CDR3 nucleotides: TGCGCCAGCAGCCAAGAAGGCAGGAGACTCCAAGAGACCCAGTACTTC. This gives the protein CASSQEGRRLQETQYF. This chain uses TRBV4-1 with TRBJ2-5; D is unclear. The CDR3 length is 16 residues. Germline CDR1 is MGHRA and CDR2 is YSYEKL. The V end was cut by 0 bases, the J end by 1 base, with 12 bases between.

The table lists this clonotype with many counts. V is TRBV5-6 and J is TRBJ2-6, with D possibly TRBD2 on 6 matching bases. Germline CDR1 is SGHDT and CDR2 is YYEEEE. The length of the CDR3 is 15 residues. With 4 bases removed from V and 4 bases from J, the gap between germline ends came to 12 bases. The CDR3: CASSLGLSGANVLTF. The CDR3 bases are TGTGCCAGCAGCCTGGGACTGTCAGGGGCCAACGTCCTGACTTTC.

This clonotype was counted only a few times. The V gene is TRBV5-1, the J gene TRBJ1-4; D perhaps matches TRBD1 (6 bases). The germline CDR1 and CDR2 sequences are SGHRS and YFSETQ. The CDR3 length is 16 residues. V dropped 0 bases and J dropped 5 bases, with 14 bases sitting between them. The CDR3 DNA follows: TGCGCCAGCAGCTTGGACCTAACAGGGTTGAATGAAAAACTGTTTTTT. Translating gives CASSLDLTGLNEKLFF.

This clonotype occurred a few times. The rearrangement links TRBV13 to TRBJ2-6, with 9 bases lining up with TRBD1. This CDR3 is 17 amino acids long. The germline CDR1 and CDR2 sequences are PRHDT and FYEKMQ (reference sequence). V lost 2 bases and J lost 2; bases outside the gene matches: 4. The CDR3 DNA is TGTGCCAGCAGCTTACCCAGGACAGGGGCTGGGGCCAACGTCCTGACTTTC. Its translation: CASSLPRTGAGANVLTF. Together with reference TRBV13 and TRBJ2-6, the CDR3 gives the full variable domain: AAGVIQSPRHLIKEKRETATLKCYPIPRHDTVYWYQQGPGQDPQFLISFYEKMQSDKGSIPDRFSAQQFSDYHSELNMSSLELGDSALYFCASSLPRTGAGANVLTFGAGSRLTVL.

The chain has TRBV6-5 and TRBJ1-4, with D possibly matching TRBD1 (5 bases). CDR3 length: 16 residues. Germline loops: CDR1 MNHEY, CDR2 SVGAGI. Deletions cut 0 bases from V and 4 bases from J, with 12 bases between. The CDR3 DNA reads as TGTGCCAGCAGTTACTCGAGGTCCAGGGATAATGAAAAACTGTTTTTT. Translated, it gives CASSYSRSRDNEKLFF.

V and J are TRBV7-2 and TRBJ2-5; D is perhaps TRBD1 (5 bases). Trimming cost V 2 bases and J 4 bases, with 14 bases left between them. Germline CDR1 is SGHTA and CDR2 is FQGNSA. The CDR3 runs to 15 residues. The CDR3 DNA reads TGTGCCAGCAGCTTACGCGCAGGGAATATAGAGACCCAGTACTTC. Amino acid sequence: CASSLRAGNIETQYF.

The V call is TRBV7-2, the J call TRBJ2-3; D ambiguous. Germline V gene data show CDR1 as SGHTA and CDR2 as FQGNSA. Trimming shortened V by 4 bases and J by 6 bases, and 8 bases separated the two germline ends. This CDR3 region has 12 residues. This CDR3 reads CASSSTGDTQYF. The CDR3 coding sequence is TGTGCCAGCAGCTCAACTGGCGATACGCAGTATTTT.

This clonotype was observed a few times. CDR3 coding DNA: TGCAGCGTTAAGGACAGGGTGTTACAGTACTTC. Translating it yields CSVKDRVLQYF. This chain connects TRBV29-1 to TRBJ2-7; TRBD1 matches 8 bases. Trimming cost V 5 bases and J 10 bases; bases outside gene matches: 7. The CDR3 contains 11 residues. The germline CDR1 and CDR2 sequences are SQVTM and ANQGSEA.

The V call is TRBV27, the J call TRBJ1-4; 11 positions agree with TRBD1. CDR3 length equals 13 residues. The V segment lost 6 bases and the J segment 8 bases; nucleotides outside the gene matches: 2. Germline V CDR1 and CDR2: MNHEY, SMNVEV (reference sequence). CDR3 region: CASRGQGAEKLFF. The CDR3 nucleotides are TGTGCCAGCAGAGGACAGGGGGCAGAAAAACTGTTTTTT.

This clonotype was seen many times. The chain recombines TRBV7-8 with TRBJ2-5; weak D call: TRBD1 (6 bases). This CDR3 contains 13 residues. V was cut by 8 bases and J by 7 bases, with 17 bases left in between. In germline, CDR1 is SGHVS, CDR2 FQNEAQ. The CDR3 DNA sequence: TGTGCCAGCTGTATTCGCGAAGGGGGGACCCAGTACTTC. This gives the protein CASCIREGGTQYF.

The J gene is TRBJ1-1, the V gene TRBV12-3 or TRBV12-4; D is ambiguous. With 2 bases removed from V and 1 base from J, the gap between germline ends came to 8 bases. CDR3 length: 14 amino acids. The CDR3 DNA reads TGTGCCAGCAGTTTATCGGTTTCGAACACTGAAGCTTTCTTT. Translating gives CASSLSVSNTEAFF.

The gene calls are TRBV18 and TRBJ1-5; D uncertain. The CDR3 consists of 12 residues. The germline gives CDR1 KGHSH, CDR2 LQKENI. V was pared by 5 bases and J by 2 bases, with 4 bases between. CDR3 nucleotides: TGTGCCAGCTCAAAAGGCAATCAGCCCCAGCATTTT. It specifies CASSKGNQPQHF.